What follows are 27 T cell receptor beta chains derived from one specimen sequenced in a study of CD8+ T cells in alopecia areata. Treatment in this sample: oral pan-JAK inhibitor, 5-10 mg twice daily. In each case, RNA was isolated and then reverse transcribed into cDNA as the sequencing template. Assay: immunoSEQ multiplex PCR; the TCRdb copy retains only in-frame clones and omits some. The sample yields 150,000 to 200,000 clones, about 65% seen once. The sample here was CD4+ T cells sorted from blood, taken at approximately week 49, from a patient treated with tofacitinib. Receptors were obtained from a human donor with alopecia areata.

This clone was recorded a few times. The rearrangement links TRBV29-1 to TRBJ2-1, with a possible D match to TRBD1 (6 bases). V dropped 7 bases and J dropped 5 bases, with 9 bases sitting between them. CDR1 and CDR2 from the germline V gene are SQVTM and ANQGSEA. This CDR3 comprises 11 residues. The CDR3 DNA is TGCAGCGCCGAGGGGGACAATGAGCAGTTCTTC. Translation: CSAEGDNEQFF.

The chain employs TRBV2 and TRBJ1-2; tentatively, D is TRBD1 (6 bases). Germline lookup yields CDR1 SNHLY and CDR2 FYNNEI. The V and J ends lost 4 bases and 8 bases respectively, with 14 bases between them. The CDR3 length is 13 residues. The CDR3 is CASSGLGRGGYTF. CDR3 coding DNA: TGTGCCAGCAGTGGTCTGGGCAGGGGCGGCTACACCTTC.

This clone showed up just a few times. This chain connects TRBV29-1 to TRBJ2-3; TRBD2 aligns across 11 bases. V shed 0 bases, J shed 1 base, and the junction held 6 bases outside the gene matches. The CDR3 spans 17 residues. Per germline, CDR1 SQVTM and CDR2 ANQGSEA. The CDR3 sequence: CSVEDTPSGGRTDTQYF. The CDR3 DNA reads TGCAGCGTTGAAGATACGCCTAGCGGGGGGCGCACAGATACGCAGTATTTT.

J is TRBJ1-5 and V is TRBV25-1; no definite D call. The V end was cut by 3 bases, the J end by 1 base, with 7 bases between. Per germline, CDR1 MGHDK and CDR2 SYGVNS. The CDR3 extends over 14 amino acids. CDR3: CASSERASNQPQHF. The DNA of the CDR3 is TGTGCCAGCAGTGAGAGGGCCAGCAATCAGCCCCAGCATTTT.

This clone was detected only once. The chain uses TRBV2 and TRBJ2-1, with D possibly matching TRBD2 (5 bases). The CDR3 loop spans 14 amino acids. In germline, CDR1 is SNHLY, CDR2 FYNNEI. Trimming shortened V by 4 bases and J by 4 bases, and 11 bases separated the two germline ends. CDR3 in amino acids: CASSASSHYNEQFF. The CDR3 coding sequence is TGTGCCAGCAGTGCTAGCAGCCATTACAATGAGCAGTTCTTC.

The chain couples TRBV29-1 to TRBJ2-3, with D tentatively TRBD1 (6 bases). The CDR3 contains 11 residues. V lost 6 bases, J lost 7 bases, and 11 bases lay in between. CDR1 SQVTM and CDR2 ANQGSEA come from the germline V gene. The CDR3 DNA is TGCAGCGTGTCGACAGGCAATACGCAGTATTTT. Residues: CSVSTGNTQYF.

This clone appeared a few times. The chain employs TRBV30 and TRBJ2-7; TRBD2 matches 7 bases. V was pared by 7 bases and J by 0 bases, with 3 bases of the junction left unmatched. There are 12 residues in the CDR3. Germline V CDR1 and CDR2: GTSNPN, SVGIG (reference sequence). Written as DNA, the CDR3 is TGTGCCTACGGGGGGAGCTCCTACGAGCAGTACTTC. Translated: CAYGGSSYEQYF.

The gene calls are TRBV29-1 and TRBJ2-7, with 11 bases aligning to TRBD2. Germline V lookup: CDR1 SQVTM, CDR2 ANQGSEA. V was clipped by 6 bases and J by 4 bases; unmatched bases: 5. The CDR3 covers 13 residues. The CDR3 bases are TGCAGCGTGGTAGCGGGGGGGGAATACGAGCAGTACTTC. Amino acid sequence: CSVVAGGEYEQYF.

This chain links TRBV15 with TRBJ2-3; D gene ambiguous. V lost 0 bases, J lost 2 bases, and 9 bases lay in between. The germline V gene has CDR1 LNHNV and CDR2 YYDKDF (reference sequence). The length of the CDR3 is 15 residues. The CDR3 DNA reads TGTGCCACCAGCAGAGATCGCACCTACACAGATACGCAGTATTTT. It is translated as CATSRDRTYTDTQYF.

The V call is TRBV6-5, the J call TRBJ1-5, with unresolved D. V was clipped by 2 bases and J by 4 bases, with 6 bases between them. Germline CDR1 is MNHEY and CDR2 is SVGAGI. This CDR3 has 13 amino acids. CDR3 DNA: TGTGCCAGCAGTTACACGCGAAATCAGCCCCAGCATTTT. It encodes CASSYTRNQPQHF.

This clone was counted only a few times. V gene TRBV6-5 combines with J gene TRBJ2-1, with 7 bases aligning to TRBD1. CDR1 is MNHEY and CDR2 is SVGAGI in the germline V gene. With V trimmed by 5 bases and J by 11 bases, 3 bases remained unmatched. This CDR3 region has 11 residues. The DNA of the CDR3 is TGTGCCAGCAGTAGACAGGGCCAGCAGTTCTTC. This encodes CASSRQGQQFF.

V is TRBV6-5 and J is TRBJ2-5; D not resolved. The CDR3 consists of 16 residues. V lost 4 bases to trimming and J lost 1 base, with 16 bases between them. The germline V gene encodes CDR1 MNHEY and CDR2 SVGAGI. The CDR3 nucleotides read TGTGCCAGCAGTTCACTTACGCGGTTCGGCCAAGAGACCCAGTACTTC. It encodes CASSSLTRFGQETQYF.

This clone was seen a few times. The V gene is TRBV4-3, the J gene TRBJ1-1; no firm D call. The germline V gene has CDR1 LGHNA and CDR2 YSLEER. Trimming took 0 bases from V and 9 from J, leaving 11 bases between them. CDR3 length: 13 amino acids. For the CDR3, the DNA is TGCGCCAGCAGCCAAGATAGGTCGGAAAAAGCTTTCTTT. It encodes CASSQDRSEKAFF.

V and J are TRBV29-1 and TRBJ1-1, with TRBD1 identical over 7 bases. The ends lost 4 bases at V and 5 bases at J; junction bases unmatched: 7. Germline loops: CDR1 SQVTM, CDR2 ANQGSEA. This CDR3 has 13 residues. The CDR3 spells CSVVQDRSTEAFF. DNA of the CDR3: TGCAGCGTTGTCCAGGACAGGAGTACTGAAGCTTTCTTT.

V and J are TRBV29-1 and TRBJ2-7; 9 positions match TRBD1. V was pared by 2 bases and J by 3 bases, with 2 bases of the junction left unmatched. Germline V CDR1 and CDR2: SQVTM, ANQGSEA. The CDR3 is 13 amino acids. In DNA form, the CDR3 reads TGCAGCGTTGAACTGGGACAGGGCTACGAGCAGTACTTC. The encoded protein is CSVELGQGYEQYF.

The chain has TRBV29-1 and TRBJ2-3; possible D gene TRBD1, 6 bases. V was cut by 4 bases and J by 3 bases, with 11 bases left in between. There are 13 residues in the CDR3. CDR1 SQVTM and CDR2 ANQGSEA come from the germline V gene. The CDR3 loop is CSVGNRVTDTQYF. The CDR3 nucleotides read TGCAGCGTTGGGAACAGGGTGACAGATACGCAGTATTTT.

The CDR3 spells CASSSHGLAGARVEQFF. The CDR3 DNA reads TGTGCCAGCAGCTCGCATGGACTAGCGGGGGCCCGGGTGGAGCAGTTCTTC. This chain joins TRBV7-2 and TRBJ2-1; the match to TRBD2 covers 13 bases. This CDR3 contains 17 residues. Germline CDR1 SGHTA, CDR2 FQGNSA. Unmatched junction bases numbered 13, after V lost 4 bases and J lost 10 bases.

CDR3 loop: CSVFVNTEAFF. The CDR3, as DNA: TGCAGCGTTTTCGTGAACACTGAAGCTTTCTTT. The V gene is TRBV29-1, the J gene TRBJ1-1; D gene unclear. The CDR3 extends over 11 amino acids. The V end lost 5 bases, the J end lost 0 bases, and 4 bases lay between the germline ends. CDR1 and CDR2 (germline): SQVTM, ANQGSEA. Full variable domain (remainder filled in from reference TRBV29-1 and TRBJ1-1): SAVISQKPSRDICQRGTSLTIQCQVDSQVTMMFWYRQQPGQSLTLIATANQGSEATYESGFVIDKFPISRPNLTFSTLTVSNMSPEDSSIYLCSVFVNTEAFFGQGTRLTVV.

This chain links TRBV2 with TRBJ1-1; no clear D. The V and J ends lost 2 bases and 10 bases respectively, with 11 bases between them. Germline CDR1 SNHLY, CDR2 FYNNEI. The CDR3 length is 12 residues. CDR3 coding DNA: TGTGCCAGCAGTGAACCCCGCACGGTAGCTTTCTTT. Encoded protein: CASSEPRTVAFF.

The V and J genes are TRBV9 and TRBJ1-1; D remains unclear. CDR3 length equals 13 residues. With 0 bases removed from V and 4 bases from J, the gap between germline ends came to 7 bases. The germline gives CDR1 SGDLS, CDR2 YYNGEE. CDR3 residues: CASSVVSSTEAFF. CDR3 bases: TGTGCCAGCAGCGTAGTGTCGAGCACTGAAGCTTTCTTT.

The J gene is TRBJ1-2, the V gene TRBV29-1; 8 bases match TRBD1. The CDR3 spans 13 residues. Unmatched junction bases numbered 6, after V lost 3 bases and J lost 6 bases. CDR1 SQVTM and CDR2 ANQGSEA come from the germline V gene. The CDR3 loop reads CSVEGGQENGYTF. CDR3 DNA: TGCAGCGTTGAGGGGGGACAGGAAAATGGCTACACCTTC. Together with reference TRBV29-1 and TRBJ1-2, the CDR3 gives the full variable domain: SAVISQKPSRDICQRGTSLTIQCQVDSQVTMMFWYRQQPGQSLTLIATANQGSEATYESGFVIDKFPISRPNLTFSTLTVSNMSPEDSSIYLCSVEGGQENGYTFGSGTRLTVV.

This clone was seen a single time. J is TRBJ2-5 and V is TRBV25-1; D unclear. Germline values: CDR1 MGHDK, CDR2 SYGVNS. V was shortened by 0 bases and J by 7 bases, with 12 bases between the two germline ends. There are 14 residues in the CDR3. The CDR3 nucleotides read TGTGCCAGCAGTGAATATGCTGGTCATGGGACCCAGTACTTC. Translation gives CASSEYAGHGTQYF.

The J gene is TRBJ1-1, the V gene TRBV29-1, with D possibly matching TRBD1 (5 bases). From germline, CDR1 is SQVTM and CDR2 ANQGSEA. This CDR3 has 18 residues. The V and J ends lost 5 bases and 0 bases respectively, with 25 bases between them. The CDR3: CSVRRSGNINYMNTEAFF. The CDR3 DNA sequence: TGCAGCGTTCGAAGATCAGGGAACATCAACTACATGAACACTGAAGCTTTCTTT.

The rearrangement links TRBV7-2 to TRBJ1-1; tentatively, D is TRBD1 (5 bases). CDR1 is SGHTA, CDR2 FQGNSA, per germline. CDR3 length equals 14 residues. Deletions cut 5 bases from V and 0 bases from J, with 10 bases between. CDR3 residues: CASSPGRMNTEAFF. The CDR3 nucleotides are TGTGCCAGCAGCCCGGGACGGATGAACACTGAAGCTTTCTTT.

This chain uses TRBV2 with TRBJ2-3; D not resolved. Germline lookup yields CDR1 SNHLY and CDR2 FYNNEI. V lost 8 bases, J lost 2 bases, and 11 bases lay in between. The CDR3 is made up of 13 amino acids. As DNA, the CDR3 is TGTGCCAGCTCAATCCGGACCACAGATACGCAGTATTTT. As protein: CASSIRTTDTQYF.

V gene TRBV19 combines with J gene TRBJ2-5; D might be TRBD1 or TRBD2, each matching 5 bases. This CDR3 spans 15 amino acids. V was clipped by 5 bases and J by 2 bases, with 15 bases between them. The germline V gene has CDR1 LNHDA and CDR2 SQIVND (reference sequence). As DNA, the CDR3 is TGTGCCAGTAGTTCAAAGAAGGGGAGACAAGAGACCCAGTACTTC. Protein product: CASSSKKGRQETQYF.

In nucleotides, the CDR3 is TGTGCCAGCAGCTTAACTTCATACGGGGGGCGCCACTACGAGCAGTACTTC. This sequence encodes CASSLTSYGGRHYEQYF. The chain recombines TRBV7-2 with TRBJ2-7; D might be TRBD2 (7 bases). Trimming stripped 2 bases from V and 3 bases from J, with 20 bases between. Germline V CDR1 and CDR2: SGHTA, FQGNSA. The CDR3 spans 17 residues.